A single sample gave rise to the 24 T cell receptor beta chains below, sequenced in a study of regulatory dendritic cells for organ transplantation. For these TCRs, the target antigens are not known. CFSE-labeled sorted T cells met regulatory or mature dendritic cells for about five days. The protocol was immunoSEQ multiplex PCR, while the TCRdb copy is restricted to in-frame clones and leaves out a portion. This repertoire shows approximately 12,000 clones, nearly 80% found once; its top ten account for around 0.99%. Sequenced material: naive CD8+ T cells from blood cultured with regulatory dendritic cells. Stated subset: CD45RA+ naive T cells. The receptors shown here come from a human donor in good health.

The chain combines TRBV10-3 with TRBJ1-1; 7 positions agree with TRBD1. V lost 3 bases, J lost 1 base, and 8 bases stayed unmatched. This CDR3 spans 16 amino acids. CDR1 and CDR2 (germline): ENHRY, SYGVKD. The CDR3 DNA sequence: TGTGCCATCAGTGACAGGGGGACGCTTGCGAACACTGAAGCTTTCTTT. Translating it yields CAISDRGTLANTEAFF.

This chain uses TRBV12-5 with TRBJ2-7; D is perhaps TRBD2 (7 bases). V lost 6 bases and J lost 3, with 15 bases in between. Germline CDR1 is LGHNT and CDR2 is FRNRAP. The CDR3 runs to 14 residues. Here the CDR3 reads CASGEGGGNYEQYF. CDR3 sequence (DNA): TGTGCTAGTGGGGAGGGGGGGGGAAACTACGAGCAGTACTTC.

In this sample, this clone turned up once. The genes are TRBV7-6 and TRBJ2-7, with D possibly TRBD1 on 5 matching bases. The CDR3 spans 16 residues. Deletions cut 4 bases from V and 4 bases from J, with 20 bases between. In germline, CDR1 is SGHVS, CDR2 FNYEAQ. In DNA, the CDR3 is TGTGCCAGCAGCTCCTCTCAAGGGGCAAAGGGGTACGAGCAGTACTTC. Its protein is CASSSSQGAKGYEQYF.

The rearrangement links TRBV7-6 to TRBJ1-6, with D possibly matching TRBD1 (5 bases). V lost 2 bases to trimming and J lost 0 bases, with 14 bases between them. This CDR3 contains 18 residues. Per the germline V gene, CDR1 is SGHVS and CDR2 is FNYEAQ. The CDR3 sequence: CASSLTPDSNSYNSPLHF. The CDR3 DNA is TGTGCCAGCAGCTTAACCCCCGACAGTAACTCCTATAATTCACCCCTCCACTTT.

This chain uses TRBV19 with TRBJ2-2; unclear D gene. V was clipped by 1 base and J by 4 bases, with 7 bases between them. CDR3 length: 14 residues. The V gene's germline CDR1 is LNHDA and CDR2 SQIVND (reference sequence). In DNA form, the CDR3 reads TGTGCCAGTAGTATAGTCGGCGGCACCGGGGAGCTGTTTTTT. It translates to CASSIVGGTGELFF.

The rearrangement links TRBV7-9 to TRBJ2-1; the match to TRBD1 covers 7 bases. The germline CDR1 and CDR2 sequences are SEHNR and FQNEAQ (reference sequence). The CDR3 has 15 amino acids. Germline trimming cut 5 bases from V and 8 bases from J; bases unmatched to any gene: 12. The CDR3 DNA reads as TGTGCCAGCAGCACCCGGGACAGCACCGGGGATGAGCAGTTCTTC. The encoded protein is CASSTRDSTGDEQFF. Based on the CDR3 plus reference TRBV7-9 and TRBJ2-1, the full variable domain is DTGVSQNPRHKITKRGQNVTFRCDPISEHNRLYWYRQTLGQGPEFLTYFQNEAQLEKSRLLSDRFSAERPKGSFSTLEIQRTEQGDSAMYLCASSTRDSTGDEQFFGPGTRLTVL.

This sequence joins TRBV5-6 and TRBJ2-7; 7 bases agree with TRBD2. Germline trimming cut 3 bases from V and 3 bases from J; bases unmatched to any gene: 3. From germline, CDR1 is SGHDT and CDR2 YYEEEE. The CDR3 extends over 13 amino acids. CDR3 region: CASSSGGGYEQYF. DNA for the CDR3: TGTGCCAGCAGCTCGGGGGGTGGCTACGAGCAGTACTTC.

Only one count was recorded for this clone. The chain is built from TRBV6-6 and TRBJ1-2; a possible D gene is TRBD1 (6 bases). CDR1 MNHNY and CDR2 SVGAGI come from the germline V gene (reference sequence). The CDR3 is 11 residues long. V was trimmed by 10 bases and J by 4 bases, leaving 10 bases between them. CDR3 nucleotide sequence: TGTGCCACCGAAGGGGGCTATGGCTACACCTTC. It encodes CATEGGYGYTF.

V usage is TRBV19 and J usage is TRBJ1-1, with a weak D call TRBD1 (6 bases). The germline gives CDR1 LNHDA, CDR2 SQIVND (reference sequence). V lost 7 bases to trimming and J lost 2 bases, with 14 bases between them. The CDR3 covers 14 residues. The CDR3 here is CASIQGLGNTEAFF. The DNA of the CDR3 is TGTGCCAGTATTCAGGGGTTGGGAAACACTGAAGCTTTCTTT.

This rearrangement joins TRBV2 to TRBJ2-1; tentative D call: TRBD1 (6 bases). Trimming left V 7 bases short and J 8 bases short, with 12 bases between. Per the germline V gene, CDR1 is SNHLY and CDR2 is FYNNEI. The CDR3 runs 12 residues. This chain's CDR3 is CASTGDRDEQFF. CDR3 DNA: TGTGCCAGCACAGGGGATAGGGATGAGCAGTTCTTC.

The chain employs TRBV5-1 and TRBJ1-1, with D perhaps matching TRBD1 (6 bases). The CDR3 totals 14 residues. The germline CDR1 and CDR2 sequences are SGHRS and YFSETQ. The V gene lost 1 base and the J gene lost 6 bases, with 13 bases spanning the gap. CDR3 sequence: CASSLQNRAAEAFF. CDR3 DNA sequence: TGCGCCAGCAGCTTGCAAAACAGGGCCGCTGAAGCTTTCTTT.

V is TRBV10-2 and J is TRBJ1-1; possibly TRBD1 for D (5 bases). From germline, CDR1 is WSHSY and CDR2 SAAADI. The CDR3 consists of 12 residues. Trimming took 2 bases from V and 10 from J, leaving 11 bases between them. CDR3 amino acids: CASSEPNQGAFF. The CDR3 DNA follows: TGCGCCAGCAGTGAGCCCAATCAGGGAGCTTTCTTT.

CDR3 sequence reads: CASSPTPGGGDTEAFF. CDR3 nucleotide sequence: TGTGCCAGCAGCCCCACCCCGGGGGGGGGAGACACTGAAGCTTTCTTT. V usage is TRBV27 and J usage is TRBJ1-1; D is possibly TRBD1 (5 bases). The germline CDR1 and CDR2 sequences are MNHEY and SMNVEV (reference sequence). The CDR3 has 16 residues. The V and J ends lost 6 bases and 3 bases respectively, with 20 bases between them.

The chain combines TRBV6-5 with TRBJ1-1, with 7 positions matching TRBD1. The CDR3 has 15 amino acids. J was trimmed by 0 bases and V by 7 bases; bases with no gene match: 8. CDR1 is MNHEY, CDR2 SVGAGI, per germline. As DNA, the CDR3 is TGTGCCAGCAAAGTACAGGGGCGGATGAACACTGAAGCTTTCTTT. As protein: CASKVQGRMNTEAFF.

This clone was recorded a few times. The V gene is TRBV7-2, the J gene TRBJ2-3; 7 bases agree with TRBD1. V shed 1 base and J 6 bases; nucleotides not matched to a gene: 4. CDR3 length: 14 residues. Germline CDR1 and CDR2: SGHTA and FQGNSA. The CDR3 reads CASSLETGWDTQYF. The CDR3 DNA is TGTGCCAGCAGCTTAGAGACAGGGTGGGATACGCAGTATTTT.

This clone was seen only once. J is TRBJ2-1 and V is TRBV4-1, with 13 bases fitting TRBD2. The trim removed 4 bases at V and 6 bases at J, leaving 3 bases unmatched. Germline-derived CDR1 and CDR2 are MGHRA and YSYEKL. The CDR3 has 15 residues. The CDR3 DNA sequence: TGCGCCAGCAGCCCAAGGACTAGCGGGGGCAATGAGCAGTTCTTC. Protein: CASSPRTSGGNEQFF.

The chain uses TRBV7-9 and TRBJ2-7, with D perhaps TRBD2 (6 bases). V was clipped by 4 bases and J by 4 bases, with 20 bases between them. The germline V gene encodes CDR1 SEHNR and CDR2 FQNEAQ (reference sequence). The CDR3 is made up of 16 amino acids. The CDR3 loop is CASSSRTWEESYEQYF. For the CDR3, the DNA is TGTGCCAGCAGCTCCCGGACCTGGGAGGAGTCTTACGAGCAGTACTTC.

As DNA, the CDR3 is TGTGCCAGCAGCCTAGGCGAGACAGGGGGCGCTTCGGACACTGAAGCTTTCTTT. It encodes CASSLGETGGASDTEAFF. The rearrangement uses TRBV11-3 and TRBJ1-1; 10 bases agree with TRBD1. Per germline, CDR1 SGHNT and CDR2 YENEEA. The junction had 15 bases not matched to a gene; V was cut back by 5 bases and J by 3 bases. CDR3 length: 18 residues.

CDR3 amino acids: CASSPLSGTKNTEAFF. The CDR3 DNA is TGCGCCAGCAGCCCCCTCTCCGGGACAAAGAACACTGAAGCTTTCTTT. This chain uses TRBV5-1 with TRBJ1-1; D may be TRBD1 (6 bases). Germline loops: CDR1 SGHRS, CDR2 YFSETQ. The CDR3 runs to 16 residues. Trimming cost V 4 bases and J 1 base, with 17 bases left between them.

The chain is built from TRBV7-2 and TRBJ1-5; D unclear. Per the germline V gene, CDR1 is SGHTA and CDR2 is FQGNSA. The CDR3 contains 13 residues. The V gene lost 1 base and the J gene lost 11 bases, with 12 bases spanning the gap. The CDR3 here is CASSLEPVSAQHF. The CDR3 DNA sequence: TGTGCCAGCAGCTTAGAACCGGTCTCGGCCCAGCATTTT.

The chain couples TRBV7-2 to TRBJ2-5; 11 nucleotides align to TRBD2. Germline CDR1 SGHTA, CDR2 FQGNSA. The CDR3 spans 14 residues. V gave up 6 bases and J gave up 5 bases; unmatched junction bases: 5. This chain's CDR3 is CASSSRLAGETQYF. CDR3 sequence (DNA): TGTGCCAGCAGTTCGAGACTAGCGGGGGAGACCCAGTACTTC.

The rearrangement uses TRBV11-1 and TRBJ2-1, with 11 nucleotides matching TRBD2. The V gene's germline CDR1 is SGHAT and CDR2 FQDESV (reference sequence). This CDR3 has 14 amino acids. V lost 6 bases and J lost 5; bases outside the gene matches: 3. The CDR3 nucleotides read TGTGCCAGCAGAACTAGCGGGGGCAACAATGAGCAGTTCTTC. Translation gives CASRTSGGNNEQFF.

V gene TRBV23-1 combines with J gene TRBJ2-1; 9 bases line up with TRBD1. TRBV23-1 is placed among ORFs of uncertain function. CDR3 length: 14 amino acids. Trimming took 7 bases from V and 8 from J; bases not matched to a gene: 9. Here the CDR3 DNA reads TGCGCCAGCACCCGGGACAGGGAAAGGCATGAGCAGTTCTTC. Protein sequence: CASTRDRERHEQFF.

This chain uses TRBV5-1 with TRBJ1-2, with TRBD1 identical over 7 bases. CDR1 SGHRS and CDR2 YFSETQ come from the germline V gene. This CDR3 region has 18 residues. Germline trimming cut 1 base from V and 1 base from J; bases unmatched to any gene: 13. In DNA, the CDR3 is TGCGCCAGCAGCTTGACCCCTATAGGGACAGTACTTAACTATGGCTACACCTTC. Protein: CASSLTPIGTVLNYGYTF.